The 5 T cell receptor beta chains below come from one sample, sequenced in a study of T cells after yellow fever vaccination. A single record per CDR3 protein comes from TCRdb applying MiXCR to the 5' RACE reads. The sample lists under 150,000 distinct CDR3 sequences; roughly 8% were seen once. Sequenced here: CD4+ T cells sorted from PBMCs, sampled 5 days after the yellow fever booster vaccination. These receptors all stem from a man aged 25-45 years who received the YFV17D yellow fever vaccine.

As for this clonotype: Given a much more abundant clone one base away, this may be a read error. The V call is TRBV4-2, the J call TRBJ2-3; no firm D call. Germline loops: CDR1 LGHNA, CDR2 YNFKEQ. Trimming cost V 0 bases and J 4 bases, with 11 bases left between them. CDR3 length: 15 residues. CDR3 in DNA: TGTGCCAGCAGCCAAGATCTGGAGCAGGCAGATACGCAGTATTTT. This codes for CASSQDLEQADTQYF.

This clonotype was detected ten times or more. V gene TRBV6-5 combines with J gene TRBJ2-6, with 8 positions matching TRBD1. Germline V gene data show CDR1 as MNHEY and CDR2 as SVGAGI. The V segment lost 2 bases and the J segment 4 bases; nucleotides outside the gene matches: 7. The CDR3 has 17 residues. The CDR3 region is CASSYGTGGIGANVLTF. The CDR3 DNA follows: TGTGCCAGCAGTTACGGTACAGGGGGTATCGGGGCCAACGTCCTGACTTTC.

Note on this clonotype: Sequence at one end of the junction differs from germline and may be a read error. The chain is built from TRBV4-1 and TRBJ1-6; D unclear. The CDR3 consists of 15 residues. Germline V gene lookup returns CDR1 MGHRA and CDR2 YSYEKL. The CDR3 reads CASSQDTPLLSDRLF. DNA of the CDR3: TGCGCCAGCAGCCAAGACACACCGCTGCTGAGTGACCGCCTCTTT.

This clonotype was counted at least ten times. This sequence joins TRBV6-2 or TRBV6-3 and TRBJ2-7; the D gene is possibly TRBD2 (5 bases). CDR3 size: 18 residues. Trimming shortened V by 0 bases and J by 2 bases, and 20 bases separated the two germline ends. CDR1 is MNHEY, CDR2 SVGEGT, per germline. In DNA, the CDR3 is TGTGCCAGCAGTTACTCGGCTAGCAGCGTGTCACCCGCCTACGAGCAGTACTTC. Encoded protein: CASSYSASSVSPAYEQYF.

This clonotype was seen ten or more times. The CDR3 loop is CASSPARQGVHEQYF. The CDR3 region has the DNA TGTGCCAGCAGCCCCGCCCGACAGGGGGTCCACGAGCAGTACTTC. The J gene is TRBJ2-7, the V gene TRBV21-1; the D segment call TRBD2 is taken from the table without a DNA check. TRBV21-1 is a pseudogene locus. The CDR3 spans 15 residues.